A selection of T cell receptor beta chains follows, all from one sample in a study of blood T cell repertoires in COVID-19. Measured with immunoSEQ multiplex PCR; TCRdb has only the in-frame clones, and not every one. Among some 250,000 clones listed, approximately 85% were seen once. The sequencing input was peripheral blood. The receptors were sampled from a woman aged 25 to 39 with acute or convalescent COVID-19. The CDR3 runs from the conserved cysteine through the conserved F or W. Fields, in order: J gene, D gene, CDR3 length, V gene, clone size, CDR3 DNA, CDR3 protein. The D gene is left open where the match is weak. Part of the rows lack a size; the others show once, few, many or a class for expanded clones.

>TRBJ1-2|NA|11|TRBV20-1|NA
TGCAGTGATACGGACACCGACGGCTACACCTTC
CSDTDTDGYTF
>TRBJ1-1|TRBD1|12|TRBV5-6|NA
TGTGCCAGCAGCTTGGGACAGGGGGAAGCTTTCTTT
CASSLGQGEAFF
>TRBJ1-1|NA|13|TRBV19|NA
TGTGCCAGTAGTATCCCAATGAACACTGAAGCTTTCTTT
CASSIPMNTEAFF
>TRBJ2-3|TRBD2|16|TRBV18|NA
TGTGCCAGCTCACCGTTAGCGGGGAGGGCCCAAGATACGCAGTATTTT
CASSPLAGRAQDTQYF
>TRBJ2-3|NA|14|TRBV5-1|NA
TGCGCCAGCAGCTTCGGACAGCAGCTGGATACGCAGTATTTT
CASSFGQQLDTQYF
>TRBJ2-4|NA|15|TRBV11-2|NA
TGTGCCAGCAGCTTAGGGAGTCTAGCCAAAAACATTCAGTACTTC
CASSLGSLAKNIQYF
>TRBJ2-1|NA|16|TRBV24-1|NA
TGTGCCACCAGTGACAAAGCGGCCACGGCATACAATGAGCAGTTCTTC
CATSDKAATAYNEQFF
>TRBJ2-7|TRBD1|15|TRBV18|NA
TGTGCCAGCTCACCACCCGGGACAGGGGACCCCGAGCAGTACTTC
CASSPPGTGDPEQYF
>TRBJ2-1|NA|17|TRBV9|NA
TGTGCCAGCAGCGCTTTGCCCAGGGCGGACGTTTACAATGAGCAGTTCTTC
CASSALPRADVYNEQFF
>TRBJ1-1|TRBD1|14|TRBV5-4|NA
TGTGCCAGCACCTATGACAGGGTAAACACTGAAGCTTTCTTT
CASTYDRVNTEAFF
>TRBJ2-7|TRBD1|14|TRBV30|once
TGTGCCTGGAGTCGTACAGGCAGGGGGTACGAGCAGTACTTC
CAWSRTGRGYEQYF
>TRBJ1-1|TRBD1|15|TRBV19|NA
TGTGCCAGTAGTATACTTGACAGGGTCGGGACTGAAGCTTTCTTT
CASSILDRVGTEAFF
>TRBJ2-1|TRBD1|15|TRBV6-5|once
TGTGCCAGCAGTTACTCGTTAGGGGGCATCAATGAGCAGTTCTTC
CASSYSLGGINEQFF
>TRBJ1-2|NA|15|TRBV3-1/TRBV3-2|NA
TGTGCCAGCAGCCAACAAAACAGGGCCGCGAGGGGCTACACCTTC
CASSQQNRAARGYTF
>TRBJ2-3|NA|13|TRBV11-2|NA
TGTGCCAGCAGCCTACCACAGGCGTACACGCAGTATTTT
CASSLPQAYTQYF
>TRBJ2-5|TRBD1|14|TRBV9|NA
TGTGCCAGCAGCCAAATGGACAGGAAAGAGACCCAGTACTTC
CASSQMDRKETQYF
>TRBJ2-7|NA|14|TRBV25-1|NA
TGTGCCAGCAGTGAACGTGGGAGCTCCTACGAGCAGTACTTC
CASSERGSSYEQYF
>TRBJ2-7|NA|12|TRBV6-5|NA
TGTGCCAGCAGTTTCAACAGGTTCGAGCAGTACTTC
CASSFNRFEQYF
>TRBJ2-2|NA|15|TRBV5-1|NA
TGCGCCAGCAGCTTGGGCCACGGTGTTACCGGGGAGCTGTTTTTT
CASSLGHGVTGELFF
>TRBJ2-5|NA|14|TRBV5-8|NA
TGTGCCAGCAGCTTACCCCCCGGCAGGGAGACCCAGTACTTC
CASSLPPGRETQYF
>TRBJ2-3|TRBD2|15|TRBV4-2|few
TGTGCCAGCAGTCCTAGCGGGAGGTACACAGATACGCAGTATTTT
CASSPSGRYTDTQYF
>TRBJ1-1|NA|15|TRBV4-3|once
TGCGCCAGCAGCCAAGGGGTAGGGGCGAACACTGAAGCTTTCTTT
CASSQGVGANTEAFF
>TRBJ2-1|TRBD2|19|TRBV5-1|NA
TGCGCCAGCAGCTCCGGACTAGCGGCCCTCAGGTACGGACACAATGAGCAGTTCTTC
CASSSGLAALRYGHNEQFF
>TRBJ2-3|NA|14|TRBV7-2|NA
TGTGCCAGCAGCTTAAATGACGCAGGGGGGACGCAGTATTTT
CASSLNDAGGTQYF
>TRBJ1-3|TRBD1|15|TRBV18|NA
TGTGCCAGCTCACGCGGGACAGGGGGAATAAACACCATATATTTT
CASSRGTGGINTIYF
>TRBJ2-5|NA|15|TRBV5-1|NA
TGCGCCAGCAGCACGACTGGTTTTTTTCAAGAGACCCAGTACTTC
CASSTTGFFQETQYF
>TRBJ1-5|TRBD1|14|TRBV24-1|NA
TGTGCCACCAGTGACACAGACAGGGAGAGGCCCCAGCATTTT
CATSDTDRERPQHF